A selection of T cell receptor beta chains follows, all from one sample in a study of control samples from healthy donors and cancer patients. Data came from immunoSEQ multiplex PCR; TCRdb stores just in-frame clones and leaves some out. Here the sample spans about 180,000 clones, roughly 94% being singletons. Sequenced material: blood. The receptors come from a woman in her late teens or twenties in good health. Each CDR3 is given with its conserved first and last residue. The D gene is left open where the match is weak.

TRBV7-9	TRBJ1-1	NA	CASSLIAPDSEAFF	TGTGCCAGCAGCTTAATAGCCCCTGATAGTGAAGCTTTCTTT
TRBV6-6	TRBJ1-2	TRBD1	CASNPLGQGADGYTF	TGTGCCAGCAATCCACTTGGACAGGGGGCTGATGGCTACACCTTC
TRBV11-2	TRBJ2-7	NA	CASSPDLLDYEQYF	TGTGCCAGCAGCCCAGATCTCCTAGACTACGAGCAGTACTTC
TRBV29-1	TRBJ2-7	NA	CSVSPVSSYEQYF	TGCAGCGTCTCCCCCGTAAGCTCCTACGAGCAGTACTTC
TRBV28	TRBJ1-1	NA	CASIMTENTEAFF	TGTGCCAGCATTATGACGGAGAACACTGAAGCTTTCTTT
TRBV28	TRBJ2-1	NA	CASSPQGRYNEQFF	TGTGCCAGCAGTCCGCAGGGCCGGTACAATGAGCAGTTCTTC
TRBV7-9	TRBJ2-3	TRBD1	CASSESGTGASTDTQYF	TGTGCCAGCAGCGAGTCCGGGACAGGAGCTAGCACAGATACGCAGTATTTT
TRBV27	TRBJ2-4	TRBD1	CASRGIGQGASKNIQYF	TGTGCCAGCAGGGGAATCGGACAGGGGGCGAGCAAAAACATTCAGTACTTC
TRBV12-3/TRBV12-4	TRBJ1-5	TRBD1	CASSQGAHQPQHF	TGTGCCAGCAGTCAGGGGGCCCATCAGCCCCAGCATTTT
TRBV11-3	TRBJ2-3	TRBD1	CASSTQDRGDDTQYF	TGTGCCAGCAGCACCCAGGACAGGGGGGACGATACGCAGTATTTT
TRBV19	TRBJ1-1	NA	CASSFTKGNTEAFF	TGTGCCAGTAGTTTCACAAAAGGGAACACTGAAGCTTTCTTT
TRBV18	TRBJ2-3	TRBD1	CASRDSGYRTDTQYF	TGTGCCAGCCGGGACAGTGGTTACCGCACAGATACGCAGTATTTT
TRBV6-2/TRBV6-3	TRBJ2-5	NA	CASSRGNRQETQYF	TGTGCCAGCAGCCGAGGTAACAGACAAGAGACCCAGTACTTC
TRBV7-6	TRBJ1-6	NA	CASSLNIGARQFAHF	TGTGCCAGCAGCTTAAATATTGGGGCCAGGCAGTTCGCCCACTTT
TRBV27	TRBJ2-5	NA	CASSGVVSRETQYF	TGTGCCAGCAGTGGGGTGGTGTCTCGGGAGACCCAGTACTTC
TRBV27	TRBJ2-6	NA	CASSLSNVGTGANVLTF	TGTGCCAGCAGTTTATCGAACGTGGGGACTGGGGCCAACGTCCTGACTTTC
TRBV3-1/TRBV3-2	TRBJ2-7	TRBD2	CASSQTGGAGGSEQYF	TGTGCCAGCAGCCAAACCGGCGGAGCGGGAGGGTCCGAGCAGTACTTC
TRBV10-2	TRBJ1-1	TRBD1	CASSWVLDRGLNTEAFF	TGCGCCAGCAGTTGGGTCTTGGACAGGGGCCTGAACACTGAAGCTTTCTTT
TRBV7-2	TRBJ2-7	TRBD2	CASSLALAGVGYEQYF	TGTGCCAGCAGCTTGGCACTAGCGGGAGTTGGTTACGAGCAGTACTTC
TRBV2	TRBJ1-4	NA	CASEPLMGEKLFF	TGTGCCAGCGAACCCCTAATGGGTGAAAAACTGTTTTTT